This T cell receptor beta chain is drawn from a study of early T cells in non-severe SARS-CoV-2 infection. Findings of the study overall: Matching against VDJdb likely underestimated virus-specific expansions, favoring anti-spike CD8.

In this sample, this clonotype turned up many times. Antigen specificity is unknown. Germline trimming cut 4 bases from V and 4 bases from J; bases unmatched to any gene: 3. The CDR3 consists of 13 residues. Individual cDNA molecules were tagged with unique molecular identifiers. TCRdb recomputed calls from the 5' RACE reads with MiXCR, one row per CDR3 protein. Of around 89,000 distinct CDR3 sequences in the sample, around 15% were seen once. The chain has TRBV12-3 or TRBV12-4 and TRBJ1-2; 7 bases are a match to TRBD1. The receptor's source is an adult who was a healthcare worker with PCR-confirmed SARS-CoV-2 infection or an uninfected control (not recorded which). The sequencing sample was made of whole blood. The CDR3 reads CASSYGTAYGYTF. In nucleotides, the CDR3 is TGTGCCAGCAGTTATGGGACAGCCTATGGCTACACCTTC.